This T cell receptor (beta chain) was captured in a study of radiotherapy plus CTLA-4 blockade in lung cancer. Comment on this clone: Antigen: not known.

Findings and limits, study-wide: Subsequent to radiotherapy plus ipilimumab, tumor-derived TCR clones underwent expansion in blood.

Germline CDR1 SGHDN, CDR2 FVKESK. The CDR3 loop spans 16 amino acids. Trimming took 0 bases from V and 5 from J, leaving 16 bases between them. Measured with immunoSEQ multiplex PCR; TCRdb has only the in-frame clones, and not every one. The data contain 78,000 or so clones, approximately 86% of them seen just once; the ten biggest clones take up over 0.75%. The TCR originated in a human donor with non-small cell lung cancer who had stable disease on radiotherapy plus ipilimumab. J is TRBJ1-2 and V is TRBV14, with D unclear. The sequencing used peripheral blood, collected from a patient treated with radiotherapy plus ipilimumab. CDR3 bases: TGTGCCAGCAGCCAAGATCTAGTCACGCCTCGGTATGGCTACACCTTC. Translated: CASSQDLVTPRYGYTF.